A single sample is the source of the 8 T cell receptor beta chains below, sequenced in a study of cytomegalovirus exposure and HLA in healthy donors. Method: immunoSEQ multiplex PCR; TCRdb's copy keeps in-frame clones and lacks some. The sample has 150,000 to 200,000 clones; roughly 90% are singletons. The sequenced material came from PBMCs. All receptors derive from a woman between 18 and 29 years old in good health and CMV-seropositive.

This chain joins TRBV30 and TRBJ1-2, with 9 positions matching TRBD1. After removal of 3 bases from V and 4 bases from J, the junction contained 12 bases not matched to a gene. There are 16 residues in the CDR3. Germline values: CDR1 GTSNPN, CDR2 SVGIG (reference sequence). CDR3 bases: TGTGCCTGGAGCCTCGGGACAGGGCTCATTCGCTATGGCTACACCTTC. Its protein is CAWSLGTGLIRYGYTF.

V and J are TRBV19 and TRBJ1-5; the D is unclear. Germline values: CDR1 LNHDA, CDR2 SQIVND (reference sequence). The CDR3 has 14 residues. Trimming took off 2 bases at V and 4 bases at J, with 9 bases between the two ends. The CDR3 here is CASSIWSGNQPQHF. CDR3 nucleotides: TGTGCCAGTAGTATATGGTCGGGGAATCAGCCCCAGCATTTT.

This clone was counted a single time. The chain has TRBV28 and TRBJ2-6; D gene uncertain. The CDR3 extends over 15 amino acids. In germline, CDR1 is MDHEN, CDR2 SYDVKM. Trimming removed 3 bases from V and 0 bases from J, with 6 bases in between. CDR3 coding DNA: TGTGCCAGCAGTTTGGCTAGCTCTGGGGCCAACGTCCTGACTTTC. As protein: CASSLASSGANVLTF.

The rearrangement links TRBV7-9 to TRBJ2-3; perhaps TRBD2 as D (5 bases). V gave up 4 bases and J gave up 2 bases, with 13 bases separating them. Germline V gives CDR1 SEHNR, CDR2 FQNEAQ (reference sequence). CDR3 length equals 15 residues. In DNA, the CDR3 is TGTGCCAGCAGCTCAATTGGAGGTGACACAGATACGCAGTATTTT. This sequence encodes CASSSIGGDTDTQYF.

This sequence joins TRBV29-1 and TRBJ1-1; D ambiguous. The CDR3 loop spans 13 amino acids. Germline V gene data show CDR1 as SQVTM and CDR2 as ANQGSEA. V lost 3 bases, J lost 0 bases, and 8 bases lay in between. The CDR3 spells CSVDAGLNTEAFF. DNA for the CDR3: TGCAGCGTTGATGCCGGGTTGAACACTGAAGCTTTCTTT.

The chain is built from TRBV2 and TRBJ2-5, with D perhaps TRBD1 (5 bases). The CDR3 extends over 14 amino acids. Germline lookup yields CDR1 SNHLY and CDR2 FYNNEI. V was pared by 5 bases and J by 3 bases, with 13 bases between. The CDR3 nucleotides read TGTGCCAGCAGTTCCCCACCGACAGAAGAGACCCAGTACTTC. Encoded protein: CASSSPPTEETQYF.

The chain couples TRBV5-4 to TRBJ2-1; possibly TRBD1 for D (6 bases). Germline V lookup: CDR1 SGHNT, CDR2 YYREEE (reference sequence). The length of the CDR3 is 15 residues. Trimming removed 3 bases from V and 4 bases from J, with 14 bases in between. DNA for the CDR3: TGTGCCAGCAGCTCCCTGACAGGAGCGTACAATGAGCAGTTCTTC. Encoded protein: CASSSLTGAYNEQFF.

This clone was seen only once. The rearrangement uses TRBV14 and TRBJ2-1; D not certain. The CDR3 contains 12 residues. Germline V gene lookup returns CDR1 SGHDN and CDR2 FVKESK. The V end was cut by 4 bases, the J end by 5 bases, with 6 bases between. The CDR3 DNA reads as TGTGCCAGCAGCCGTTTCAACAATGAGCAGTTCTTC. Its protein is CASSRFNNEQFF.